The 2 T cell receptor beta chains listed next were all sequenced from one sample in a study of patients and donors after allogeneic stem cell transplantation. TCRdb reprocessed the RT-PCR reads with MiXCR, giving one entry per CDR3 protein. The table has about 87,000 distinct CDR3 sequences, approximately 5.2% seen once; the top ten hold about 3%. Sequenced: blood, either unsorted or a sorted T cell fraction (not recorded which). All receptors come from a human donor who was either an allogeneic HSCT recipient or a stem cell or donor lymphocyte infusion donor (not recorded which). It is not recorded whose cells these are; they may come from a transplant donor.

This clonotype was counted ten times or more. The genes are TRBV28 and TRBJ2-7; 14 positions match TRBD2. The junction had 1 base not matched to a gene; V was cut back by 9 bases and J by 3 bases. This CDR3 has 13 residues. Germline V gene data show CDR1 as MDHEN and CDR2 as SYDVKM. CDR3 nucleotide sequence: TGTGCCAGTGGACTAGCGGGAGGCTACGAGCAGTACTTC. This sequence encodes CASGLAGGYEQYF.

This clonotype was counted many times. This sequence joins TRBV5-6 and TRBJ1-4, with D hard to call. This CDR3 has 16 amino acids. V lost 0 bases to trimming and J lost 0 bases, with 9 bases between them. Looked up from germline, CDR1 is SGHDT and CDR2 is YYEEEE. The CDR3 region is CASSLAGGATNEKLFF. DNA of the CDR3: TGTGCCAGCAGCTTGGCCGGCGGGGCAACTAATGAAAAACTGTTTTTT.